The source of this TCR beta chain is a study of PD-L1 blockade in urothelial cancer. Across the study: Male patients with bladder-origin urothelial cancer numbered about 85% of the roughly 29. Individuals in the cohort had been given 0 to 3 earlier chemotherapy regimens.

Time point specified: pretreatment peripheral blood. Patients yielded 1 to 8 samples each, pretreatment and on-treatment. Germline V CDR1 and CDR2: SGHRS, YFSETQ. Between the trimmed V and J ends, which lost 0 bases and 0 bases, there was a span of 9 bases. This CDR3 is built from 16 residues. Synthetic TCR analog templates were spiked into each PCR. TCRdb's table, derived via immunoSEQ multiplex PCR, lists solely in-frame clones and lacks some. The table lists some 50,000 clones, around 88% of them singletons. The source was PBMCs, collected around atezolizumab (anti-PD-L1) treatment. The TCR originated in an older woman with urothelial cancer. V gene TRBV5-1 combines with J gene TRBJ1-4; D perhaps matches TRBD1 (6 bases). The CDR3 nucleotides are TGCGCCAGCAGCTTGGGACAGGTTGCAACTAATGAAAAACTGTTTTTT. This translates into CASSLGQVATNEKLFF.